This T cell receptor (beta chain) was captured by sequencing in a study of T cell changes during pregnancy in multiple sclerosis. CDR3 size: 16 residues. The V end lost 4 bases, the J end lost 5 bases, and 20 bases lay between the germline ends. Germline V lookup: CDR1 MNHNY, CDR2 SVGAGI (reference sequence). Profiling relied on immunoSEQ multiplex PCR, and the TCRdb table lists in-frame clones only, not all of them. In the table there are approximately 41,000 clones, approximately 92% of which are singletons. Sample: CD4+ T cells from peripheral blood mononuclear cells, taken in the first trimester of pregnancy. The sequence derives from a female donor with multiple sclerosis, enrolled in a pregnancy study. This chain uses TRBV6-6 with TRBJ1-2; D is possibly TRBD1 (6 bases). This CDR3 reads CASSLGRTVHGYGYTF. DNA for the CDR3: TGTGCCAGCAGTTTAGGTCGGACAGTGCATGGATATGGCTACACCTTC.